Sequencing of this T cell receptor (beta chain) was carried out in a study of regulatory T cells in long-lasting Graves disease. Indicated time point: newly diagnosed GD, antithyroid drugs for less than 3 months. From PBMCs, RNA was extracted and then used to make the TCR library. Relying on iRepertoire HTBI primers and Arm-PCR of CDR3 regions, the team built TCR beta libraries. Using its own MiXCR run on the multiplex PCR reads, TCRdb lists one record per CDR3 protein. This table holds about 530,000 distinct CDR3 sequences, approximately 16% found once. This clonotype was observed at least ten times. These same data were also listed under a study on T cells in Graves' hyperthyroidism and ophthalmopathy.

The clonotype originates from a woman aged 40-60 years with Graves disease. Sample: peripheral blood mononuclear cells (PBMCs), taken at new diagnosis, from a patient treated with antithyroid drugs.

CDR3 sequence: CASGEGQATGELFF. CDR3 coding DNA: TGTGCTAGTGGCGAGGGCCAGGCGACCGGGGAGCTGTTTTTT. The chain carries TRBV12-5 and TRBJ2-2; possibly TRBD2 for D (5 bases). Germline V gene lookup returns CDR1 LGHNT and CDR2 FRNRAP. This CDR3 has 14 residues. The ends were cut back, 6 bases at V and 5 bases at J, with 13 bases in the middle.